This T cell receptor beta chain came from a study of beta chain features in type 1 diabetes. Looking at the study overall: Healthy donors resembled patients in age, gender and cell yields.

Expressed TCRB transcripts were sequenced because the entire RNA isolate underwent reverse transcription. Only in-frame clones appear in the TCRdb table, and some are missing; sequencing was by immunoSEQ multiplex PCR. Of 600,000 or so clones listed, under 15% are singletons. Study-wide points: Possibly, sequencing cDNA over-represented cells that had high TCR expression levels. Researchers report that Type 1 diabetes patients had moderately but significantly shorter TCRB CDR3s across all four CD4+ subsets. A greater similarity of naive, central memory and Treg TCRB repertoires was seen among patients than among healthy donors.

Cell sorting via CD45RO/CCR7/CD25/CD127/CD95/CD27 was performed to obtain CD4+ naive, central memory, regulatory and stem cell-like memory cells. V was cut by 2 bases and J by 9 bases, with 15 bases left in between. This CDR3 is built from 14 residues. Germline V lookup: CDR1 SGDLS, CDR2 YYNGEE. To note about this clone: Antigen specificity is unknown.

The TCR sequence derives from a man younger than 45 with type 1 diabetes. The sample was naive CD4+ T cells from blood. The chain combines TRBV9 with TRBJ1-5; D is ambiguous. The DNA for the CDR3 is TGTGCCAGCAGCGTTTCAGGAGGAGTCGGGCCCCAGCATTTT. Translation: CASSVSGGVGPQHF.